This is a list of T cell receptor beta chains from one sample in a study of T cells after posttransplantation cyclophosphamide. Sequenced by immunoSEQ multiplex PCR; TCRdb stores in-frame clones only, minus some. The sample lists about 21,000 clones, around 89% occurring once. Sequenced here: PBMCs, sampled about 350 days after allogeneic stem cell transplant with calcineurin inhibitor and methotrexate. The receptors here all came from a female patient between 30 and 40 years old who received an allogeneic stem cell transplant from an unrelated donor, was CMV-positive, and had acute and chronic GVHD. The graft donor may account for some of the T cells. CDR3s include the opening cysteine and the closing phenylalanine or tryptophan. The D gene is left open where the match is weak. Clone size appears in some rows only: once, few, many, or a class for an expanded clone.

D	size	V	J	CDR3	DNA
TRBD2	.	TRBV6-6	TRBJ2-1	CASSRASGYNEQFF	TGTGCCAGCAGCCGGGCTAGCGGGTACAATGAGCAGTTCTTC
.	.	TRBV7-9	TRBJ2-1	CASSLVAKPNEQFF	TGTGCCAGCAGCTTAGTAGCAAAACCCAATGAGCAGTTCTTC
.	few	TRBV19	TRBJ2-4	CASSENARVAKNIQYF	TGTGCCAGTAGTGAAAACGCGCGGGTGGCCAAAAACATTCAGTACTTC
.	.	TRBV30	TRBJ1-2	CAWSAGLVHGYTF	TGTGCCTGGAGTGCCGGACTTGTTCATGGCTACACCTTC
TRBD2	.	TRBV5-1	TRBJ2-1	CASSLEGPSVAGSEQFF	TGCGCCAGCAGCTTGGAAGGCCCCTCGGTAGCGGGAAGTGAGCAGTTCTTC
.	.	TRBV12-5	TRBJ1-3	CASGQGGNTIYF	TGTGCTAGTGGCCAGGGAGGAAACACCATATATTTT
.	.	TRBV7-9	TRBJ1-2	CASTGGPIDGYTF	TGTGCCAGCACCGGCGGGCCTATAGATGGCTACACCTTC
.	.	TRBV9	TRBJ2-6	CASSVGLGAGVLKVGANVLTF	TGTGCCAGCAGCGTAGGGTTGGGGGCCGGGGTCCTGAAGGTTGGGGCCAACGTCCTGACTTTC
.	once	TRBV11-3	TRBJ2-1	CASSPRLADAEGIEQFF	TGTGCCAGCAGCCCGCGCTTAGCGGACGCGGAGGGGATTGAGCAGTTCTTC
TRBD1	.	TRBV7-9	TRBJ2-5	CASSHSDRGEWETQYF	TGTGCCAGCAGCCATAGCGACAGGGGAGAATGGGAGACCCAGTACTTC
.	.	TRBV6-5	TRBJ1-5	CASSYGSNQPQHF	TGTGCCAGCAGTTACGGCAGCAATCAGCCCCAGCATTTT
TRBD2	.	TRBV5-8	TRBJ2-5	CASSPGTSGRAGETQYF	TGTGCCAGCAGCCCCGGGACTAGCGGGAGGGCCGGGGAGACCCAGTACTTC
TRBD1	once	TRBV27	TRBJ2-7	CASRGRTGPYEQYF	TGTGCCAGCAGGGGAAGGACAGGCCCCTACGAGCAGTACTTC
TRBD2	.	TRBV11-2	TRBJ2-2	CASSLDGEGTGELFF	TGTGCCAGCAGCTTAGATGGGGAGGGGACCGGGGAGCTGTTTTTT
.	.	TRBV30	TRBJ2-2	CAWSVRAGELFF	TGTGCCTGGAGTGTACGAGCCGGGGAGCTGTTTTTT
TRBD1	few	TRBV6-6	TRBJ1-6	CASSRGQGHNSPLHF	TGTGCCAGCAGTCGCGGACAGGGGCATAATTCACCCCTCCACTTT
.	.	TRBV6-1	TRBJ1-5	CASSVRGSTAQHF	TGTGCCAGCAGTGTAAGGGGTTCGACCGCCCAGCATTTT
.	.	TRBV20-1	TRBJ1-1	CSASLQFEAFF	TGCAGTGCTAGTTTGCAGTTCGAAGCTTTCTTT
.	.	TRBV5-4	TRBJ2-3	CASSSGTVDTQYF	TGTGCCAGCAGCTCGGGTACTGTGGATACGCAGTATTTT
TRBD2	.	TRBV14	TRBJ2-1	CASSQVTSGRPLNDEQFF	TGTGCCAGCAGCCAAGTTACTAGCGGCAGACCATTGAACGATGAGCAGTTCTTC
.	.	TRBV18	TRBJ1-5	CASSPVTGVNQPQHF	TGTGCCAGCTCACCAGTGACGGGGGTCAATCAGCCCCAGCATTTT
.	.	TRBV7-2	TRBJ1-5	CASSNGAGLSNQPQHF	TGTGCCAGCAGCAATGGTGCGGGGCTTAGCAATCAGCCCCAGCATTTT
TRBD2	.	TRBV9	TRBJ2-7	CASSATGTSPYEQYF	TGTGCCAGCAGCGCAACCGGGACTAGTCCCTACGAGCAGTACTTC
.	.	TRBV5-4	TRBJ1-2	CASSSPMQGGGYTF	TGTGCCAGCAGCTCCCCAATGCAGGGTGGCGGCTACACCTTC
.	.	TRBV4-1	TRBJ2-2	CASSPFSFLDGGTGELFF	TGCGCCAGCAGCCCCTTTTCGTTTTTAGACGGGGGCACCGGGGAGCTGTTTTTT
.	.	TRBV5-1	TRBJ1-5	CASSLDSLNQPQHF	TGCGCCAGCAGCTTGGACAGTTTAAATCAGCCCCAGCATTTT
.	.	TRBV7-9	TRBJ2-5	CASSLGGTRIGETQYF	TGTGCCAGCAGCTTAGGAGGTACTAGAATCGGAGAGACCCAGTACTTC
.	.	TRBV10-3	TRBJ1-2	CAISESGGAGYGYTF	TGTGCCATCAGTGAGTCGGGAGGGGCGGGCTATGGCTACACCTTC
.	once	TRBV6-6	TRBJ2-2	CATRGGMGRELFF	TGTGCCACCCGCGGCGGGATGGGCCGGGAGCTGTTTTTT
.	.	TRBV9	TRBJ1-3	CASSVASFEFGNTIYF	TGTGCCAGCAGCGTAGCTTCATTCGAGTTTGGAAACACCATATATTTT
.	.	TRBV30	TRBJ2-3	CAWSVLSGTSTDTQYF	TGTGCCTGGAGTGTACTTAGCGGCACTAGCACAGATACGCAGTATTTT
TRBD1	.	TRBV11-3	TRBJ2-5	CASSPPDRAVGETQYF	TGTGCCAGCAGCCCCCCGGACAGGGCGGTTGGGGAGACCCAGTACTTC
TRBD1	.	TRBV5-4	TRBJ2-5	CASKPRQGKWETQYF	TGTGCCAGCAAACCGCGACAGGGGAAGTGGGAGACCCAGTACTTC
TRBD1	.	TRBV7-3	TRBJ1-2	CASSSGQGTGYTF	TGTGCCAGCAGCTCCGGACAGGGTACTGGCTACACCTTC
TRBD2	.	TRBV7-3	TRBJ2-5	CASSLSGREETQYF	TGTGCCAGCAGCTTATCGGGGAGGGAAGAGACCCAGTACTTC
.	.	TRBV19	TRBJ1-5	CASSMVGGTQPQHF	TGTGCCAGTAGTATGGTCGGGGGAACTCAGCCCCAGCATTTT
.	.	TRBV10-3	TRBJ1-6	CATTLASYNSPLHF	TGTGCCACTACTCTCGCCTCCTATAATTCACCCCTCCACTTT
TRBD1	.	TRBV6-5	TRBJ1-4	CASSYFPGQGNEKLFF	TGTGCCAGCAGTTACTTTCCGGGACAGGGTAATGAAAAACTGTTTTTT
.	.	TRBV7-2	TRBJ1-2	CASSLALGGAYGYTF	TGTGCCAGCAGCTTAGCGCTCGGGGGGGCGTATGGCTACACCTTC
.	.	TRBV10-3	TRBJ2-4	CAISDGSDKNIQYF	TGTGCCATCAGTGATGGTAGCGACAAAAACATTCAGTACTTC
.	once	TRBV30	TRBJ2-5	CAWTQGVAGETQYF	TGTGCCTGGACCCAAGGAGTGGCTGGGGAGACCCAGTACTTC
TRBD2	.	TRBV27	TRBJ2-1	CASTALAGGGEQFF	TGTGCCAGCACCGCCCTAGCGGGAGGGGGTGAGCAGTTCTTC
TRBD1	.	TRBV5-6	TRBJ1-5	CASSLASGGQPQHF	TGTGCCAGCAGCTTGGCTTCAGGGGGTCAGCCCCAGCATTTT
TRBD1	.	TRBV10-2	TRBJ2-3	CASGTGPDTQYF	TGCGCCAGCGGGACAGGGCCAGATACGCAGTATTTT
TRBD1	.	TRBV19	TRBJ2-1	CASSSGTGVYNEQFF	TGTGCCAGTAGTTCCGGGACAGGGGTTTACAATGAGCAGTTCTTC
TRBD1	.	TRBV6-1	TRBJ1-3	CASTSGGSGNTIYF	TGTGCCAGCACTTCAGGGGGCTCTGGAAACACCATATATTTT
.	once	TRBV19	TRBJ1-5	CASSIREDQPQHF	TGTGCCAGTAGTATAAGAGAGGATCAGCCCCAGCATTTT
.	.	TRBV6-4	TRBJ2-2	CASREMGNTGELFF	TGTGCCAGCCGGGAGATGGGGAACACCGGGGAGCTGTTTTTT
.	.	TRBV9	TRBJ2-7	CASSVGDGLYEQYF	TGTGCCAGCAGCGTTGGAGATGGACTCTACGAGCAGTACTTC
.	.	TRBV5-8	TRBJ2-1	CASSILPEQFF	TGTGCCAGCAGCATTCTTCCTGAGCAGTTCTTC
.	.	TRBV6-5	TRBJ1-5	CASSYSTGGGQPQHF	TGTGCCAGCAGTTACTCGACGGGGGGCGGGCAGCCCCAGCATTTT
.	.	TRBV28	TRBJ1-2	CASSWDNRANYGYTF	TGTGCCAGCAGCTGGGACAACCGCGCAAACTATGGCTACACCTTC